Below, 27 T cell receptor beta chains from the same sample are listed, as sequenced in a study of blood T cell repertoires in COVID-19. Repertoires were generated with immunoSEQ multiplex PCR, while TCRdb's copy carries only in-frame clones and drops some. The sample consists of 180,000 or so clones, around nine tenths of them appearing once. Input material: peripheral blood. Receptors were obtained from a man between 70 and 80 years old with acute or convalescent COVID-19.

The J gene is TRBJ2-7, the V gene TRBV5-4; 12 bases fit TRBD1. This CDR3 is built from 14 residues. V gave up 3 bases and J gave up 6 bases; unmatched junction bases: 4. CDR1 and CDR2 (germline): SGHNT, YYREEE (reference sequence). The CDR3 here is CASSSGQGATEQYF. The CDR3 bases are TGTGCCAGCAGCTCGGGACAGGGGGCAACCGAGCAGTACTTC.

CDR3 loop: CASSQYQESYEQYF. The CDR3 DNA reads as TGCGCCAGCAGCCAATACCAGGAATCCTACGAGCAGTACTTC. The chain employs TRBV4-1 and TRBJ2-7; no clear D gene. V was clipped by 2 bases and J by 1 base, with 9 bases between them. The CDR3 spans 14 residues. CDR1 is MGHRA and CDR2 is YSYEKL in the germline V gene.

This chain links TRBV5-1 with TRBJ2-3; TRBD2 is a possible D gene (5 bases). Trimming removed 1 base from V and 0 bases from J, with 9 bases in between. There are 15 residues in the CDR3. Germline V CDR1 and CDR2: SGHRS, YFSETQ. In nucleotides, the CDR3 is TGCGCCAGCAGCTTGTCTAGCCCAAGCACAGATACGCAGTATTTT. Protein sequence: CASSLSSPSTDTQYF.

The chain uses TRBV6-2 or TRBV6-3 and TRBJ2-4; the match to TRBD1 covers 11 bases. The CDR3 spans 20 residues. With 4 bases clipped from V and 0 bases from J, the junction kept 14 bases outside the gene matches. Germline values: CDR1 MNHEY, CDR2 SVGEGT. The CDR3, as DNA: TGTGCCAGCAGTTGGACAGGGGGCACCTCAGTTGTGAGAGCCAAAAACATTCAGTACTTC. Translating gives CASSWTGGTSVVRAKNIQYF.

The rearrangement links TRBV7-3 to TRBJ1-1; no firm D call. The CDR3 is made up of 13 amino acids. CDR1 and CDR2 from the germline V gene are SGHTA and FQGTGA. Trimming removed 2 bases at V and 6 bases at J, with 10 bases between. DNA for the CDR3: TGTGCCAGCAGCTTAGGAGAGGGAGCTGAAGCTTTCTTT. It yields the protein CASSLGEGAEAFF.

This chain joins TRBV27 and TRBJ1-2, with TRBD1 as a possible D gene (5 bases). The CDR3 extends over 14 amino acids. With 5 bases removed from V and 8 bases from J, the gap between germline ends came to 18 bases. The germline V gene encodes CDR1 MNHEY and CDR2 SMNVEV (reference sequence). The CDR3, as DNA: TGTGCCAGCAGTCCTCGACAGCCTTCGCGCGGCTACACCTTC. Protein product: CASSPRQPSRGYTF.

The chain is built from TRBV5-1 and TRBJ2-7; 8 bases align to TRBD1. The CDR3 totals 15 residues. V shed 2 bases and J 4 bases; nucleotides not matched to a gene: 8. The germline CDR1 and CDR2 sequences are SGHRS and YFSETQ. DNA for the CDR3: TGCGCCAGCAGCTTACACATGACAGGGGAATACGAGCAGTACTTC. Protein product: CASSLHMTGEYEQYF. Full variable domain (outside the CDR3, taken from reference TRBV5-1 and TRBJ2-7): KAGVTQTPRYLIKTRGQQVTLSCSPISGHRSVSWYQQTPGQGLQFLFEYFSETQRNKGNFPGRFSGRQFSNSRSEMNVSTLELGDSALYLCASSLHMTGEYEQYFGPGTRLTVT.

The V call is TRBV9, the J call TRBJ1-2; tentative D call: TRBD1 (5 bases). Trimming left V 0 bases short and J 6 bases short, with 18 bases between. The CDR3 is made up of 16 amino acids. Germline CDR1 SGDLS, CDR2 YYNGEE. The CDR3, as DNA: TGTGCCAGCAGCGTAGTATCTCAGGGAACGATTCATGGCTACACCTTC. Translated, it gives CASSVVSQGTIHGYTF.

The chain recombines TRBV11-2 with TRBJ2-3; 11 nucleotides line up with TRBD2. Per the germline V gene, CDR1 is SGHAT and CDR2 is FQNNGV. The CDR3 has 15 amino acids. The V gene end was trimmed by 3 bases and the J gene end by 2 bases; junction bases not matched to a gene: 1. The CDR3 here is CASSLGLADTDTQYF. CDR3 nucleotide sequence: TGTGCCAGCAGCTTGGGACTAGCGGACACAGATACGCAGTATTTT.

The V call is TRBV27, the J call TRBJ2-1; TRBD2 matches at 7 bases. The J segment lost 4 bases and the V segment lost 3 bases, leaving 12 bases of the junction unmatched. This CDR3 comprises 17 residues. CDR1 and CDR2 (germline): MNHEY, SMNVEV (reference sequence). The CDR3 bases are TGTGCCAGCAGTTTGCAATCCAGCGGGGAGACGTACAATGAGCAGTTCTTC. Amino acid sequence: CASSLQSSGETYNEQFF.

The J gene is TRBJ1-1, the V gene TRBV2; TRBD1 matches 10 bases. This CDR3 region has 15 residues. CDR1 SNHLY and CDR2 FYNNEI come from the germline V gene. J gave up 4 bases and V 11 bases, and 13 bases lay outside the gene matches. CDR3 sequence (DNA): TGTGCCGGACTCGACAGGGGGCGGTGGAGCACTGAAGCTTTCTTT. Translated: CAGLDRGRWSTEAFF.

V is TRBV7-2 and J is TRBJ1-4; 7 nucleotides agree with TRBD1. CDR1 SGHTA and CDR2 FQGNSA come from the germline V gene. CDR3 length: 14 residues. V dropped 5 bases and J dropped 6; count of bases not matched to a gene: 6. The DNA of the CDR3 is TGTGCCAGCAGCCTACGACAGGGAGATGAAAAACTGTTTTTT. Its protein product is CASSLRQGDEKLFF.

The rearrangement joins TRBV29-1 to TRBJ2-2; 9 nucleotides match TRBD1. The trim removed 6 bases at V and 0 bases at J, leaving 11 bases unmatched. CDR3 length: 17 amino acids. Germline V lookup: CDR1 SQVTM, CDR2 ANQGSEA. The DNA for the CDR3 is TGCAGCGTCCGACAGGGGGTGGGACGAACGAACACCGGGGAGCTGTTTTTT. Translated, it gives CSVRQGVGRTNTGELFF.

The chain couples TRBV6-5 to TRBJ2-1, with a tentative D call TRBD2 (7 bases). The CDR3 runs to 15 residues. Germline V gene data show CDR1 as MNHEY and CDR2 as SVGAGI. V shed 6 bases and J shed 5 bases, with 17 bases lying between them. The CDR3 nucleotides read TGTGCCAGCAGATGGGGGGGGGCCAAGAACAATGAGCAGTTCTTC. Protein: CASRWGGAKNNEQFF.

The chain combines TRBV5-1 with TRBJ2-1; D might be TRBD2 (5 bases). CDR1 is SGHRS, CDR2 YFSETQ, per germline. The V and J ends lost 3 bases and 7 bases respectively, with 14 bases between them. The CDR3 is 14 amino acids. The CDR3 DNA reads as TGCGCCAGCAGCTCCCCTTCGGGCGGGAATGAGCAGTTCTTC. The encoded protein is CASSSPSGGNEQFF.

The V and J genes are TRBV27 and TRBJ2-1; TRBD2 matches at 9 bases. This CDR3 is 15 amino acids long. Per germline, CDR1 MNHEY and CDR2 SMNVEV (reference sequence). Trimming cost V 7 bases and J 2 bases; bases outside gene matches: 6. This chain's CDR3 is CASKFSGRPYNEQFF. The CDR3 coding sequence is TGTGCCAGCAAATTTAGCGGGAGACCCTACAATGAGCAGTTCTTC.

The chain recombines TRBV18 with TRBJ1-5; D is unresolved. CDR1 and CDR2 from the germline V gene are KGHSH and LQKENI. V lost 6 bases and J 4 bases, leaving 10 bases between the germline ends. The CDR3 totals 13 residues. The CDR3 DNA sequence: TGTGCCAGCTCCCCGGGTTTTAATCAGCCCCAGCATTTT. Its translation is CASSPGFNQPQHF. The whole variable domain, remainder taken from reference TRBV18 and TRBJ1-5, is NAGVMQNPRHLVRRRGQEARLRCSPMKGHSHVYWYRQLPEEGLKFMVYLQKENIIDESGMPKERFSAEFPKEGPSILRIQQVVRGDSAAYFCASSPGFNQPQHFGDGTRLSIL.

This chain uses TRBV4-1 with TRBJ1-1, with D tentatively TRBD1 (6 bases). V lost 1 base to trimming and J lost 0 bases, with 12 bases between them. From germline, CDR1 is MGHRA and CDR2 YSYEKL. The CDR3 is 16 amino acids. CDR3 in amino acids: CASSQASGHLNTEAFF. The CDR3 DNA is TGCGCCAGCAGCCAAGCATCGGGACACCTGAACACTGAAGCTTTCTTT.

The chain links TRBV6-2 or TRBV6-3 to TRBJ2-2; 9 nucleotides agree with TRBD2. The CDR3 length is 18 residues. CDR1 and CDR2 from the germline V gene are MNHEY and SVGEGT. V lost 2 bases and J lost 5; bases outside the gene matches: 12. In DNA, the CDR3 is TGTGCCAGCAGTTACCGGGTTAGCGGGGGATCCTGGACCGGGGAGCTGTTTTTT. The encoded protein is CASSYRVSGGSWTGELFF.

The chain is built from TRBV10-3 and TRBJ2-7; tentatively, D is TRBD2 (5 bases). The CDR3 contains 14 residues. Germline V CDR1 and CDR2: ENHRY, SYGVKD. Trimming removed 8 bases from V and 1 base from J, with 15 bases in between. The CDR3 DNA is TGTGCCATCCGCGGCCTAGCACGGTCCTACGAGCAGTACTTC. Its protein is CAIRGLARSYEQYF.

CDR3 nucleotide sequence: TGCAGCGTTAAGTACGGGGGGTTGAACACTGAAGCTTTCTTT. As protein: CSVKYGGLNTEAFF. The genes are TRBV29-1 and TRBJ1-1, with a possible D match to TRBD1 (5 bases). The ends were cut back, 5 bases at V and 0 bases at J, with 13 bases in the middle. CDR3 length: 14 residues. CDR1 and CDR2 (germline): SQVTM, ANQGSEA. The full variable domain, in which reference TRBV29-1 and TRBJ1-1 provide the parts outside the CDR3, is SAVISQKPSRDICQRGTSLTIQCQVDSQVTMMFWYRQQPGQSLTLIATANQGSEATYESGFVIDKFPISRPNLTFSTLTVSNMSPEDSSIYLCSVKYGGLNTEAFFGQGTRLTVV.

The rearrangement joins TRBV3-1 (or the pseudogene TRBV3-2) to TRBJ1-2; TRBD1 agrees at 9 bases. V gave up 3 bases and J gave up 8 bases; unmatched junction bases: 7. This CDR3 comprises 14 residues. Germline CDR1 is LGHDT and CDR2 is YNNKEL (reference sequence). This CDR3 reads CASSQPGQGGGYTF. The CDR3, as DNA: TGTGCCAGCAGCCAGCCGGGACAGGGTGGCGGCTACACCTTC.

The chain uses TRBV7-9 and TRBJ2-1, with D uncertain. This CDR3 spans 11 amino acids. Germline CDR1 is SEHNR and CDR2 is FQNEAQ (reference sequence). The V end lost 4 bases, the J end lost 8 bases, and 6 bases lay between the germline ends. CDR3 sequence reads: CASSSKYEQFF. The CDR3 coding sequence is TGTGCCAGCAGCTCAAAATATGAGCAGTTCTTC. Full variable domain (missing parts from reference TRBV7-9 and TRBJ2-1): DTGVSQNPRHKITKRGQNVTFRCDPISEHNRLYWYRQTLGQGPEFLTYFQNEAQLEKSRLLSDRFSAERPKGSFSTLEIQRTEQGDSAMYLCASSSKYEQFFGPGTRLTVL.

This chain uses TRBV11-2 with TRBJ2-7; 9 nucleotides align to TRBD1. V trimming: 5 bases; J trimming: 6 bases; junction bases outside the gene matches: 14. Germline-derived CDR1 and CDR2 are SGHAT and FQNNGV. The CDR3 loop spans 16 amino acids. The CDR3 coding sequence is TGTGCCAGCAGCGGAACCACCGGGACAGGGAATCTCGAGCAGTACTTC. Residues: CASSGTTGTGNLEQYF.

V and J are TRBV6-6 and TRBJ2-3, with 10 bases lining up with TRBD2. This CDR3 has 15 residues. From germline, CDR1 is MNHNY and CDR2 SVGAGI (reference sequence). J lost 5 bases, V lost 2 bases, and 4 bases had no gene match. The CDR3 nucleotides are TGTGCCAGCAGTTACCCAGCGGGAGGGGAAGATACGCAGTATTTT. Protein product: CASSYPAGGEDTQYF.

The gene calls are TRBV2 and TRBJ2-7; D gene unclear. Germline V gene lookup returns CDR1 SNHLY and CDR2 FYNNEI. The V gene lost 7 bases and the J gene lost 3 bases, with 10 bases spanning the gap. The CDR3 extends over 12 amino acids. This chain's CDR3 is CASKELLYEQYF. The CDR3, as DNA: TGTGCCAGCAAGGAGCTCCTCTACGAGCAGTACTTC.

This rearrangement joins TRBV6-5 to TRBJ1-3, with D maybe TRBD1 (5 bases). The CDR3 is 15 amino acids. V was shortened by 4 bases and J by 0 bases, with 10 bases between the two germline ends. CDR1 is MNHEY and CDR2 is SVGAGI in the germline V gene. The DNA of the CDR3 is TGTGCCAGCAGTTCCTCAGGGAGCTCTGGAAACACCATATATTTT. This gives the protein CASSSSGSSGNTIYF.